This T cell receptor (beta chain) was sequenced for a study of CD8 T cells in ankylosing spondylitis (dated by TCRdb to the late 2010s). About the full investigation: T cell receptor beta repertoires were profiled in healthy donors and ankylosing spondylitis patients so that disease-linked TCR variants could be found. The full study cohort was made up of approximately 27 ankylosing spondylitis patients and more than 90 healthy donors. Samples of peripheral blood were taken, and for ankylosing spondylitis patients, synovial fluid was collected as well.

This clonotype came up a few times. The target of this receptor is not known. No base-level quality is on record; no much larger clone is a single base apart. Sequencer: Illumina HiSeq 2500. Quantitative 5'-RACE with molecular barcodes was the method used to prepare the TCR beta libraries. Concerning the study's data processing: A new computational method based on a probabilistic model of VDJ rearrangement was used to identify disease-linked TCR variants. TCRdb applied fastp at Q25 and MiXCR to the public reads, then kept only in-frame beta chains. Each CDR3 protein gets just one entry, which takes the most common genes and DNA from the rows behind it. These V and J calls originate from TCRdb's pipeline instead of the authors' own analysis. The sample profile shows some 800,000 distinct CDR3 sequences; roughly 12% of them were found once. The ten largest clonotypes hold 0.45% to 0.6% of the sample.

Findings and caveats that apply to the study as a whole: The disease-linked clones were reported to be significantly enriched in matched synovial fluid samples from ankylosing spondylitis patients. A TCR beta motif of 7 or 8 highly homologous amino acid variants appeared characteristic of blood from ankylosing spondylitis patients. Some motif variants were previously reported in synovial fluid and blood of reactive arthritis patients, suggesting common disease-initiation mechanisms. The disease-linked clones had a CD8+ phenotype and were found at relatively low frequencies in peripheral blood.

Inclusive of the bounding cysteine and phenylalanine, the CDR3 is 12 residues long. The retained sequence is limited to the CDR3, 36 bases, with the frame set at the first base. CDR1 DFQATT and CDR2 SNEGSKA are derived from the germline V gene (reference sequence). V is pared back by 2 bases and J by 5 bases, with 9 bases lying between the germline termini. The chain was built from TRBV20-1 and TRBJ1-1; no D segment can be confidently identified. The specimen was blood, either unsorted or a sorted T cell fraction (not recorded which). The receptor comes from a male donor with ankylosing spondylitis. The DNA sequence reads TGCAGTGCTAGAACGGAGTATACTGAAGCTTTCTTT. Its translation reads: CSARTEYTEAFF.